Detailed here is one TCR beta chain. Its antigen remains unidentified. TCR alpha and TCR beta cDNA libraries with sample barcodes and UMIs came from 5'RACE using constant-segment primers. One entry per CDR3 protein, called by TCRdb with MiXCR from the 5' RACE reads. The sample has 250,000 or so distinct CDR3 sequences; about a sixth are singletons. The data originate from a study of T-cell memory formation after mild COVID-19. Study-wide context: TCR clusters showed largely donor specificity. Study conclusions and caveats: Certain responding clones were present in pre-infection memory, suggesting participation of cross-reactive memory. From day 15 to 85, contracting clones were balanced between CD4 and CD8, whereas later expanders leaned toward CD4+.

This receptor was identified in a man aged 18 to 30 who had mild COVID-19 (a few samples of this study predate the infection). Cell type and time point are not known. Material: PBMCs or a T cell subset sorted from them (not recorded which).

CDR3 amino acids: CASSLGITGGNIQYF. In nucleotides, the CDR3 is TGTGCCAGCAGCTTAGGCATTACTGGGGGGAACATTCAGTACTTC. The chain employs TRBV7-2 and TRBJ2-4, with D tentatively TRBD2 (6 bases). The CDR3 sequence is 15 residues long. V was clipped by 1 base and J by 7 bases, with 14 bases between them. The germline CDR1 and CDR2 sequences are SGHTA and FQGNSA.